The present T cell receptor beta chain was sequenced within a study of T cell responses to AZD1222 COVID-19 vaccine (dated by TCRdb to the early 2020s). As for the study more broadly: AZD1222 recipients whose second dose came at about 4 weeks and those whose second dose came at about 12 weeks were combined into one group, since spike-specific TCR depth and breadth did not differ between the two schedules. A total of 233 trial participants underwent TCR sequencing, of whom nearly 210 had received two doses of AZD1222 and roughly 26 had received two doses of the MenACWY control vaccine. Enrollment into the trials was organized by age into subgroups of 18-55, 56-69 and 70-plus years, and those subgroups contained 148, 28 and 57 TCR-sequenced participants, respectively. Results the study describes overall, beyond this receptor: Epitopes outside the regions mutated in the B.1.351 and B.1.1.7 variants were reportedly recognized by nearly half of the unique spike-specific TCRs. Participants were mostly white British and included more females than males, and it was suggested by the authors that clonal diversity may have been underestimated. Spike-specific TCR breadth and depth rose significantly after two AZD1222 doses compared with day 0 and with MenACWY recipients. The whole spike protein was spanned by vaccine-associated CD4 TCRs, and dominant responses were seen in regions 160-218 and 743-854. Conclusions about previously exposed vaccinees are limited, since just five to seven AZD1222 recipients were seropositive for SARS-CoV-2 at baseline. The 56-69-year group was small, and its depth increase did not reach significance, likely because of low power. No day 14 peak-response samples were available, so repertoires were characterized only after the peak T cell response.

The junction shows trimming of 3 bases on V and 4 bases on J, plus 12 bases between the germline ends. From the cysteine up to the phenylalanine, the CDR3 has a length of 14 residues. Only the CDR3 portion is preserved as DNA: 42 bases, with reading frame beginning at the first base. Reading the germline V gene (reference sequence) gives CDR1 LNHDA and CDR2 SQIVND. The meaning of the sample's time point label: baseline before first vaccination. Samples from vaccinated people were obtained from the UK trials COV001 and COV002, which included a single-blind randomized controlled phase 2/3 trial of AZD1222 (ChAdOx1 nCoV-19) in healthy adults. For TCRbeta chain sequencing, PBMC samples were collected from trial participants at day 0 and at day 28 after the second dose. The CDR3 regions of human TCRbeta chains were subjected to immunosequencing. The original pipeline was this. TCRs in the repertoires were compared against a reference library of SARS-CoV-2-specific TCRs that had been generated with the MIRA antigen-specificity platform. Breadth was defined as the fraction of unique TCRs that were SARS-CoV-2-associated, and depth was defined as the fraction of total T cells that were SARS-CoV-2-associated. Using the MIRA data, every spike-specific TCR was mapped to the spike region that the TCR reacted to and assigned to either a CD4 or a CD8 class. Log10-transformed breadth and depth values were compared by one-way ANOVA with Sidak's multiple comparisons tests. This is the immuneACCESS table as TCRdb keeps it, with only in-frame sequences that have V and J called. A part of the clones is gone; compared with another copy, unresolved V genes explain less than half, and the rest is unexplained. The V and J calls and clone size come from that table; D and trimming were worked out from the DNA. In all, the sample holds roughly 140,000 clones, and approximately 89% of those were seen once. Together, the top ten hold less than 2.5% of the sample.

For this clone: This clone's antigen is unknown. Nothing much larger sits one base from this clone, and base qualities are not available.

The chain couples TRBV19 to TRBJ1-2; possibly the D gene is TRBD1, per 6 matching bases. The sequencing here drew on peripheral blood, taken on day 0 of AZD1222 vaccination. The receptor was isolated from an adult in good health. CDR3 sequence: CASSMPKDSYGYTF. The sequenced DNA: TGTGCCAGTAGTATGCCAAAGGACAGCTATGGCTACACCTTC.